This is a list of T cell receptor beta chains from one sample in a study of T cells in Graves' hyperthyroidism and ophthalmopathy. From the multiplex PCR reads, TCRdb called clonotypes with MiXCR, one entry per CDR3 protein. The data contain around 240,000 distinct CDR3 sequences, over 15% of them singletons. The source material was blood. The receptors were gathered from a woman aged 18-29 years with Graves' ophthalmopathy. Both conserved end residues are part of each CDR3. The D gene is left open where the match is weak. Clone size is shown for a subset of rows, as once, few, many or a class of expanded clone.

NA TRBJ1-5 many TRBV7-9 CASSLGGGDQPQHF TGTGCCAGCAGCTTAGGTGGAGGGGATCAGCCCCAGCATTTT
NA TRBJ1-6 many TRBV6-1 CASSSRPSSPLHF TGTGCCAGCAGTTCAAGACCAAGCTCACCCCTCCACTTT
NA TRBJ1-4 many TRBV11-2 CASSNTGGEEKLFF TGTGCCAGCAGCAACACAGGAGGAGAGGAAAAACTGTTTTTT
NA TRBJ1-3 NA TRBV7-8 CASSLGGAGGNTIYF TGTGCCAGCAGCCTAGGGGGGGCAGGTGGAAACACCATATATTTT
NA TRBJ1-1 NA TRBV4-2 CASQGPRYTEAFF TGTGCCAGCCAGGGACCGCGTTACACTGAAGCTTTCTTT
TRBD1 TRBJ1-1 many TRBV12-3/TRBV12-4 CASSLALGQGKPEAFF TGTGCCAGCAGTTTAGCGCTGGGACAGGGTAAACCTGAAGCTTTCTTT
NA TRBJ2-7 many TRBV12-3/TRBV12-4 CASSLNRASSYEQYF TGTGCCAGCAGCCTCAACAGGGCGAGCTCCTACGAGCAGTACTTC
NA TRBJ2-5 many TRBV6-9 CASIRSGRETQYF TGTGCCAGCATACGTTCTGGTCGGGAGACCCAGTACTTC
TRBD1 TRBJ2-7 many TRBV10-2 CASSAGTGTYEQYF TGCGCCAGCAGTGCCGGGACAGGAACCTACGAGCAGTACTTC
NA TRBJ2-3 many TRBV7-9 CASSLGGPFSTDTQYF TGTGCCAGCAGCTTAGGAGGACCTTTTAGCACAGATACGCAGTATTTT
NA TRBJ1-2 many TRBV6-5 CASSYSPGAAGYTF TGTGCCAGCAGTTACTCCCCTGGCGCGGCTGGCTACACCTTC
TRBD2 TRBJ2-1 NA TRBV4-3 CASSKESAGGVINEQFF TGCGCCAGCAGCAAAGAGAGCGCGGGAGGGGTTATAAATGAGCAGTTCTTC
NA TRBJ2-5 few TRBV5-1 CASSLVDSPLGDRDRETQYF TGCGCCAGCAGCTTGGTGGACTCGCCGTTAGGGGATCGAGATAGAGAGACCCAGTACTTC
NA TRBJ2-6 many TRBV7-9 CASSLGPGYPGANVLTF TGTGCCAGCAGCTTGGGACCAGGGTATCCTGGGGCCAACGTCCTGACTTTC
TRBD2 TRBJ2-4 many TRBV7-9 CASSDGGLAGGRSLAKNIQYF TGTGCCAGCAGCGATGGGGGACTAGCGGGAGGGCGTTCCCTAGCCAAAAACATTCAGTACTTC
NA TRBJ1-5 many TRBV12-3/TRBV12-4 CASSWDDNQPQHF TGTGCCAGCAGTTGGGACGACAATCAGCCCCAGCATTTT
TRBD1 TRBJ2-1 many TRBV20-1 CSASGHRGFSVTYNEQFF TGCAGTGCTAGCGGCCACAGGGGATTCTCCGTTACCTACAATGAGCAGTTCTTC
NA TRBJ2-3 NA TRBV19 CASSSVLGGRGTDTQYF TGTGCCAGTAGTAGTGTGTTAGGAGGCAGGGGAACAGATACGCAGTATTTT
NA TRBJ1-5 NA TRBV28 CASSQLPGHRIQPQHF TGTGCCAGCAGCCAATTACCGGGACACCGAATCCAGCCCCAGCATTTT
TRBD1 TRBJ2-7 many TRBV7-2 CASSLADRVSEQYF TGTGCCAGCAGCTTAGCGGACAGGGTATCCGAGCAGTACTTC
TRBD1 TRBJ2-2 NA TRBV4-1 CASSRGGTGGSNTGELFF TGCGCCAGCAGCCGAGGCGGGACAGGGGGATCGAACACCGGGGAGCTGTTTTTT
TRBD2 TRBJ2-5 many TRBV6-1 CASSEGWGGSQYF TGTGCCAGCAGCGAGGGGTGGGGAGGGTCCCAGTACTTC
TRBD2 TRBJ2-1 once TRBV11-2 CASREWASGSNEQFF TGTGCCAGCAGGGAATGGGCTAGCGGGAGCAATGAGCAGTTCTTC
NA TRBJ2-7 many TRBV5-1 CASSLASPTYEQYF TGCGCCAGCAGCTTGGCCTCACCGACCTACGAGCAGTACTTC
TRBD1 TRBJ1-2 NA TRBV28 CASINRGGGYTF TGTGCCAGCATCAACAGGGGGGGAGGCTACACCTTC
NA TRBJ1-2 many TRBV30 CAWSPNWGYGYTF TGTGCCTGGAGCCCTAACTGGGGCTATGGCTACACCTTC
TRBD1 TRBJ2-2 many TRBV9 CASSLHRDRNTGELFF TGTGCCAGCAGCCTTCATAGGGACAGAAACACCGGGGAGCTGTTTTTT
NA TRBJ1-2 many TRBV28 CASSGRGTEVNYGYTF TGTGCCAGCAGTGGACGAGGGACGGAGGTTAACTATGGCTACACCTTC
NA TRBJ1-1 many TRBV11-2 CASTDRNTEAFF TGTGCCAGCACCGACCGGAACACTGAAGCTTTCTTT
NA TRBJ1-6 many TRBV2 CASSEDSYNSPLHF TGTGCCAGCAGTGAGGATTCATATAATTCACCCCTCCACTTT
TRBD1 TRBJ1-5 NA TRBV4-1 CASSQGTGRGPQHF TGCGCCAGCAGCCAAGGGACAGGCCGAGGGCCCCAGCATTTT